This T cell receptor beta chain was recovered during a study of chemoradiotherapy in HPV16-positive cancers. Study outcomes and limitations: HPV-specific T cells were functionally defined from only two HPV16-positive patients. Non-HPV-specific T cells did not expand in tumors during treatment, whereas candidate HPV-specific clones and E7-related motifs did.

Remarks on this clone: Antigen: not known.

The method was immunoSEQ multiplex PCR; TCRdb's version includes in-frame clones alone and lacks a portion of them. The sample shows 10,000 to 11,000 clones, 86% of them seen only once. Repertoires were sampled repeatedly during chemoradiotherapy. This receptor was identified in a human donor with HPV-associated anogenital cancer. Sequenced here: blood, sampled from a patient who underwent chemoradiotherapy.

CDR3 in amino acids: CASSRGQGNQPQHF. The CDR3 coding sequence is TGTGCCAGCAGCCGGGGACAGGGCAATCAGCCCCAGCATTTT. This chain links TRBV5-5 with TRBJ1-5; 8 nucleotides line up with TRBD1. The trim removed 4 bases at V and 2 bases at J, leaving 2 bases unmatched. CDR3 size: 14 residues. Germline-derived CDR1 and CDR2 are SGHKS and YYEKEE (reference sequence).